The next 9 T cell receptor beta chains were all read from a single sample in a study of blood T cell repertoires in COVID-19. Data came from immunoSEQ multiplex PCR; TCRdb stores just in-frame clones and leaves some out. The data contain fewer than 400,000 clones, 85% to 90% of them singletons. Sequenced input: PBMCs or T cells enriched from blood (not recorded which). The receptors come from a woman in her forties or fifties who had recovered from COVID-19.

The chain carries TRBV27 and TRBJ1-2, with D perhaps matching TRBD1 (5 bases). Trimming shortened V by 5 bases and J by 6 bases, and 13 bases separated the two germline ends. Germline V gene sequence: CDR1 MNHEY, CDR2 SMNVEV (reference sequence). The CDR3 length is 13 residues. CDR3 amino acids: CASSVRVGNGYTF. CDR3 bases: TGTGCCAGCAGTGTCAGGGTCGGTAATGGCTACACCTTC.

This clone was detected many times. In DNA form, the CDR3 reads TGTGCCAGCGGGCGACAGGACACGAACACCGGGGAGCTGTTTTTT. Translating gives CASGRQDTNTGELFF. The chain combines TRBV2 with TRBJ2-2; TRBD1 might be the D (6 bases). V lost 8 bases, J lost 0 bases, and 13 bases lay in between. The germline V gene has CDR1 SNHLY and CDR2 FYNNEI. The CDR3 contains 15 residues.

This chain uses TRBV5-1 with TRBJ1-1, with 8 bases that match TRBD1. CDR1 SGHRS and CDR2 YFSETQ come from the germline V gene. V was pared by 3 bases and J by 11 bases, with 6 bases of the junction left unmatched. There are 12 residues in the CDR3. DNA of the CDR3: TGCGCCAGCAGCTCACAGGGGGAGGTGGCTTTCTTT. As protein: CASSSQGEVAFF.

This clone occurred once. The chain is built from TRBV21-1 and TRBJ2-3; whether TRBD2, the table's D call, matches the DNA was not checked. TRBV21-1 is a pseudogene locus. This CDR3 contains 13 residues. The CDR3 DNA reads TGTGCCAGCAGTCCCCCGGGACTAGCATCGCAGTATTTT. Protein product: CASSPPGLASQYF.

V gene TRBV27 combines with J gene TRBJ2-7, with TRBD2 matching over 13 bases. Germline lookup yields CDR1 MNHEY and CDR2 SMNVEV (reference sequence). The CDR3 contains 16 residues. The V and J ends lost 5 bases and 5 bases, in that order; junction bases with no gene match: 9. The CDR3 is CASSILLAGGPHEQYF. The CDR3, as DNA: TGTGCCAGCAGTATACTACTAGCGGGGGGGCCTCACGAGCAGTACTTC.

On this clone itself: This specimen includes other DNA sequences encoding the same CDR3. The chain joins TRBV28 to TRBJ2-5; 13 bases map to TRBD2. Looked up from germline, CDR1 is MDHEN and CDR2 is SYDVKM. The CDR3 spans 15 residues. Trimming took 6 bases from V and 4 from J; bases not matched to a gene: 5. The CDR3 DNA reads as TGTGCCAGCAGCTCTAGGACTAGCGGGGGAGAGACCCAGTACTTC. Amino acids: CASSSRTSGGETQYF.

The chain has TRBV13 and TRBJ2-6, with 7 bases identical to TRBD1. Germline V lookup: CDR1 PRHDT, CDR2 FYEKMQ (reference sequence). The junction had 12 bases not matched to a gene; V was cut back by 4 bases and J by 0 bases. The CDR3 loop spans 19 amino acids. The CDR3 DNA sequence: TGTGCCAGCAGCTGGGGACAGACCAGCCTCCACTCTGGGGCCAACGTCCTGACTTTC. Protein product: CASSWGQTSLHSGANVLTF.

The V call is TRBV9, the J call TRBJ1-6; D unclear. This CDR3 is 15 amino acids long. V lost 0 bases and J lost 9, with 13 bases in between. Germline-derived CDR1 and CDR2 are SGDLS and YYNGEE. This chain's CDR3 is CASSVGGYAGSPLHF. CDR3 in DNA: TGTGCCAGCAGCGTAGGCGGGTATGCAGGTTCACCCCTCCACTTT.

The rearrangement uses TRBV3-1 (or the pseudogene TRBV3-2) and TRBJ1-4; 11 positions agree with TRBD1. Losses at the gene ends were 1 base for V and 7 bases for J; bases not matched to a gene: 8. The CDR3 contains 17 residues. CDR1 and CDR2 from the germline V gene are LGHDT and YNNKEL (reference sequence). The CDR3 protein is CASSQVGQGALGEKLFF. The DNA of the CDR3 is TGTGCCAGCAGCCAAGTTGGACAGGGGGCGCTGGGTGAAAAACTGTTTTTT.